Sequencing of this T cell receptor (beta chain) was carried out in a study of blood T cell repertoires in COVID-19 (dated by TCRdb to between 2020 and 2021). About the investigation overall: Collaborator samples came from the United States, Italy and Spain and covered acute and convalescent phases of COVID-19. The material from the prospective study consisted of cDNA or gDNA derived from T cells, B-cell-depleted T cells, or PBMCs. The repertoires were released in a freely available public database intended as a resource for research on the immune response to SARS-CoV-2. Sample metadata almost always included a de-identified subject ID, COVID-19 status, age in years and sex. Deeply sampled blood TCRbeta repertoires from subjects exposed to, actively infected with, or recovered from COVID-19 were included in the dataset. Where available, HLA class I and class II types were obtained from metadata supplied by the sample provider rather than from assay-based typing. Samples came from the ongoing ImmuneRACE study (first 160 participants) plus 1,254 subjects from 6 global collaborators.

This clone has a single count. Its antigen is not yet known. No clone much larger than this one lies a single base away; base qualities are absent. TCRbeta CDR3 regions were amplified from genomic DNA by means of the immunoSEQ Assay, a bias-controlled multiplex PCR. The study's own analysis went as follows. The number of nucleated cells in each sample was estimated by amplification of reference gene primers within the assay. To quantify the absolute abundance of each unique TCRbeta CDR3 rearrangement, sequence reads were collapsed and filtered. Productive Simpson clonality was computed per sample as the square root of Simpson's diversity index over productive rearrangements. As stored in TCRdb, this immuneACCESS dataset retains in-frame rearrangements with V and J assigned. A fraction of the clones does not appear; measured against another copy, unresolved V genes explain less than half of the discrepancy, and the remainder lacks a known reason. D and trimming come from the DNA, and the V and J calls and clone size come from that table. The sample data list around 200,000 clones, and approximately 90% of these were observed just once. About 6% of the sample is held by the ten biggest clonotypes.

Inclusive of the bounding cysteine and phenylalanine, the CDR3 is 14 residues long. The read is trimmed to its CDR3 DNA, 42 bases read in frame from base 1. V lost 2 bases and J lost 5 bases; the stretch between them is 12 bases long. CDR1 and CDR2 are read off the germline V gene (reference sequence) as MNHNY and SVGAGI. Samples from volunteer blood donors who had recovered from COVID-19 were contributed by a second Seattle source. Whole blood was collected in K2EDTA tubes by collaborating institutions according to the institutions' own protocols. For TCRbeta analysis, collaborators shipped samples as frozen whole blood, isolated PBMCs, or DNA extracted from either of those sample types. Summary of the overall study and its limitations: The quantity of clinical and demographic metadata differed by source and by participant and was supplied without curation.

The clonotype originates from a man aged 55 to 70 who had recovered from COVID-19. Material for sequencing was peripheral blood. The V and J segments used are TRBV6-6 and TRBJ1-2; a tentative D match to TRBD1 spans 5 bases. The bases read TGTGCCAGCAGTTACCCGACAGCCCTGTATGGCTACACCTTC. Its product reads: CASSYPTALYGYTF.